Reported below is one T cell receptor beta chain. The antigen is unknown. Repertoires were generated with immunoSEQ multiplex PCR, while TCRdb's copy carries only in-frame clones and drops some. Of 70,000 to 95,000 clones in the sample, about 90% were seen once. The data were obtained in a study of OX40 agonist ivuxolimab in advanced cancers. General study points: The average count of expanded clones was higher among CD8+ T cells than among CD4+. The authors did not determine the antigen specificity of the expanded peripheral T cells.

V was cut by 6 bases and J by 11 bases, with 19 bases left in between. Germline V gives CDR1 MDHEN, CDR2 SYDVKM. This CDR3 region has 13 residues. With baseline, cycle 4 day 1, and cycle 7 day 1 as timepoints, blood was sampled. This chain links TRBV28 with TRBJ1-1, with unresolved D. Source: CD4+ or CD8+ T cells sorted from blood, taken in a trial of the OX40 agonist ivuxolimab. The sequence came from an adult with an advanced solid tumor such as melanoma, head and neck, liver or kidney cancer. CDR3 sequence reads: CASRSPDSPPAFF. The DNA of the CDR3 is TGTGCCAGCAGGAGCCCCGATAGTCCGCCGGCTTTCTTT.